This paragraph reports one TCR beta chain. The sample is drawn from a study of shared clonotypes between healthy human individuals. The data were produced by immunoSEQ multiplex PCR, yet TCRdb's version contains in-frame clones alone and is incomplete. The table lists some 500,000 clones, about 96% of them singletons. The CDR3 has 14 amino acids. Trimming cost V 8 bases and J 4 bases; bases outside gene matches: 7. Germline CDR1 is MDHEN and CDR2 is SYDVKM. This clonotype originated in a woman aged 25-40 years in good health. Sample: naive CD4+ T cells sorted from blood. The subset here: CD45RA+ positively selected. This sequence joins TRBV28 and TRBJ1-4; 7 nucleotides line up with TRBD1. The chain's CDR3 is CASAPGGNNEKLFF. The CDR3 DNA reads TGTGCCAGCGCGCCAGGGGGGAATAATGAAAAACTGTTTTTT. The whole variable domain, filled in from reference TRBV28 and TRBJ1-4, reads DVKVTQSSRYLVKRTGEKVFLECVQDMDHENMFWYRQDPGLGLRLIYFSYDVKMKEKGDIPEGYSVSREKKERFSLILESASTNQTSMYLCASAPGGNNEKLFFGSGTQLSVL.